This paragraph covers one T cell receptor beta chain sequence. Its antigen remains unknown. Susac syndrome patients met recently defined diagnostic criteria for definite or probable disease. This sample is drawn from a study of CD8 T cells in Susac syndrome. As for the study in general: Treatment status at blood draw for the Susac syndrome patients was therapy-naive, corticosteroids, or intravenous immunoglobulin alone. General study points: Among active patients and in TEMRA cells, CD8+ clonal expansion in Susac reached its peak.

With random hexamers, reverse transcription was performed on about 0.5 to 1 ug of RNA. The authors amplified TCR beta CDR3 across 54 Vbeta and 13 Jbeta using immunoSEQ multiplex PCR. TCRdb reanalysed the immunoSEQ multiplex PCR reads using MiXCR and keeps one entry per CDR3 protein. The sample comprises 200,000 or so distinct CDR3 sequences, 85% to 95% of which are singletons, and about 0.15% rests with the top ten. Germline V lookup: CDR1 MGHRA, CDR2 YSYEKL. Trimming pared 1 base from V and 8 bases from J, leaving 8 bases between. The CDR3 is made up of 12 amino acids. This TCR came from a human donor with Susac syndrome. V and J are TRBV4-1 and TRBJ1-2; no clear D gene. The sample consisted of CD8+ T cells from PBMCs. The chain's CDR3 is CASSQVGRGYTF. For the CDR3, the DNA is TGCGCCAGCAGCCAAGTAGGCAGGGGCTACACCTTC.